This T cell receptor (beta chain) was profiled in a study of spatial heterogeneity in lung cancer. Noted time point: blood at routine non-recurrence follow-up after resection. Extraction of whole RNA from tumor, nontumor lung or frozen PBMC preceded unsorted sequencing. The germline gives CDR1 SGHAT, CDR2 FQNNGV. After removal of 4 bases from V and 2 bases from J, the junction contained 4 bases not matched to a gene. CDR3 size: 15 residues. Individually, TCR cDNA molecules were each labelled with a unique molecular identifier. TCRdb reanalysed the 5' RACE reads using MiXCR and keeps one entry per CDR3 protein. The sample records tens of thousands of distinct CDR3 sequences, less than 9.5% being singletons. This clonotype appeared many times.

This sample comprised PBMCs, obtained at follow-up. The receptor comes from a female donor with early-stage non-small cell lung cancer. The chain carries TRBV11-2 and TRBJ2-7; TRBD2 aligns across 11 bases. The CDR3 reads CASSSLAGGPYEQYF. For the CDR3, the DNA is TGTGCCAGCAGCTCTCTAGCGGGGGGCCCCTACGAGCAGTACTTC. Filled out from reference TRBV11-2 and TRBJ2-7, the complete variable domain reads EAGVAQSPRYKIIEKRQSVAFWCNPISGHATLYWYQQILGQGPKLLIQFQNNGVVDDSQLPKDRFSAERLKGVDSTLKIQPAKLEDSAVYLCASSSLAGGPYEQYFGPGTRLTVT.